This is a list of T cell receptor beta chains from one sample in a study of shared clonotypes between healthy human individuals. Some clones are missing from TCRdb's copy, which holds only in-frame ones; the method was immunoSEQ multiplex PCR. The data show about 800,000 clones, approximately 96% seen once. Sequenced input: naive CD8+ T cells sorted from blood. These receptors were taken from a man aged 25 to 45 in good health. Both conserved end residues are trimmed from each CDR3. Fields, in order: V gene, J gene, CDR3 protein.

v_gene: TRBV28; j_gene: TRBJ2-3; CDR3aa: ASSSLAGDIADGSTDTQY
v_gene: TRBV11-1; j_gene: TRBJ1-5; CDR3aa: ASSLEVGGSSPQH
v_gene: TRBV29-1; j_gene: TRBJ2-7; CDR3aa: SVPTGRNYEQY
v_gene: TRBV11-2; j_gene: TRBJ2-1; CDR3aa: ASSFLLAGDRNEQF
v_gene: TRBV29-1; j_gene: TRBJ2-1; CDR3aa: SGGLADYNEQF
v_gene: TRBV14; j_gene: TRBJ2-7; CDR3aa: ASSPNRQGGYEQY
v_gene: TRBV6-1; j_gene: TRBJ1-1; CDR3aa: ASSRGLMNTEAF
v_gene: TRBV7-9; j_gene: TRBJ2-1; CDR3aa: ASSLGTGVSYNEQF
v_gene: TRBV27; j_gene: TRBJ1-1; CDR3aa: ASSPGTTRPF
v_gene: TRBV11-2; j_gene: TRBJ2-2; CDR3aa: ASSLVGGLLSGELF
v_gene: TRBV14; j_gene: TRBJ2-2; CDR3aa: ASSPGVGLF
v_gene: TRBV7-9; j_gene: TRBJ2-7; CDR3aa: ASSSPRGTPNDYEQY
v_gene: TRBV28; j_gene: TRBJ2-5; CDR3aa: ASSFPPQGYPQETQY
v_gene: TRBV5-4; j_gene: TRBJ1-3; CDR3aa: ASSLDPGGDGNTIY
v_gene: TRBV5-6; j_gene: TRBJ2-7; CDR3aa: ASSPTRGAISYEQY
v_gene: TRBV7-9; j_gene: TRBJ1-1; CDR3aa: ASSLGSGLLTNTEAF
v_gene: TRBV7-2; j_gene: TRBJ2-7; CDR3aa: ASSLLSWGVRYEQY
v_gene: TRBV27; j_gene: TRBJ2-2; CDR3aa: ASRDLNKRGELF
v_gene: TRBV5-1; j_gene: TRBJ2-3; CDR3aa: ASSSRVQGAGTDTQY
v_gene: TRBV2; j_gene: TRBJ2-5; CDR3aa: ASSDTSGSLETQY
v_gene: TRBV5-4; j_gene: TRBJ2-2; CDR3aa: ASRADTGELF
v_gene: TRBV6-1; j_gene: TRBJ2-7; CDR3aa: ASRTGSYEQY
v_gene: TRBV7-3; j_gene: TRBJ2-1; CDR3aa: ASSYSYTGTSGANEQF
v_gene: TRBV28; j_gene: TRBJ2-7; CDR3aa: ASCHEGFGSYEQY
v_gene: TRBV27; j_gene: TRBJ1-1; CDR3aa: ASSLGSGNTEAF
v_gene: TRBV29-1; j_gene: TRBJ2-3; CDR3aa: SVSSGAGRTDTLGQY
v_gene: TRBV11-2; j_gene: TRBJ2-5; CDR3aa: ASSHADRGRETQY
v_gene: TRBV28; j_gene: TRBJ1-5; CDR3aa: ASRPYRSSNQPQH
v_gene: TRBV29-1; j_gene: TRBJ2-7; CDR3aa: SVFSGTTYEQY
v_gene: TRBV28; j_gene: TRBJ2-7; CDR3aa: ASSTPGQETYEQY
v_gene: TRBV27; j_gene: TRBJ2-3; CDR3aa: ASTPVGDRDTDTQY
v_gene: TRBV15; j_gene: TRBJ2-5; CDR3aa: ATSNKNRETQY
v_gene: TRBV7-9; j_gene: TRBJ2-5; CDR3aa: ASSLPLGPDRQETQY
v_gene: TRBV29-1; j_gene: TRBJ2-3; CDR3aa: SVVPLLDVALDTQY
v_gene: TRBV11-2; j_gene: TRBJ2-2; CDR3aa: ASTPSGRYTGELF
v_gene: TRBV19; j_gene: TRBJ2-7; CDR3aa: ASSIGHEQY
v_gene: TRBV7-2; j_gene: TRBJ1-1; CDR3aa: ASSLGRPEAF
v_gene: TRBV7-9; j_gene: TRBJ2-1; CDR3aa: ASSPGPNEQF
v_gene: TRBV10-2; j_gene: TRBJ1-4; CDR3aa: ASSESTRSEKLF
v_gene: TRBV28; j_gene: TRBJ2-7; CDR3aa: ASSFATDSYEQY
v_gene: TRBV29-1; j_gene: TRBJ2-3; CDR3aa: SVEGLQTTDTQY